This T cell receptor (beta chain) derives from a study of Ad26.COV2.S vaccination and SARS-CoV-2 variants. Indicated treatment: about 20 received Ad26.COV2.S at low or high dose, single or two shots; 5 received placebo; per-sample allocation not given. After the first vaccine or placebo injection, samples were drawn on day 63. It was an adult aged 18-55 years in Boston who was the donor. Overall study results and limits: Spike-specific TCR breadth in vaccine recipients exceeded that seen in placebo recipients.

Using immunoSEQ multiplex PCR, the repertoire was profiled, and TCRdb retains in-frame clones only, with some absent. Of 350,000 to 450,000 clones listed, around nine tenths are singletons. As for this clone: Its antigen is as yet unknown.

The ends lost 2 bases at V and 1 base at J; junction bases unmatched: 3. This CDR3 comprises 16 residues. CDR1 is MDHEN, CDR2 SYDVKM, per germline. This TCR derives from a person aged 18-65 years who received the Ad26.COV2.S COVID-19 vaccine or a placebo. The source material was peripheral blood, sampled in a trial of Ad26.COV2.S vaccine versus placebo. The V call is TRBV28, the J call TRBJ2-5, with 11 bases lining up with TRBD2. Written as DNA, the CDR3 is TGTGCCAGCAGTTTAACTAGCGGGAGCGGCCAAGAGACCCAGTACTTC. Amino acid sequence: CASSLTSGSGQETQYF.